The 15 T cell receptor beta chains below come from one sample, sequenced in a study of shared clonotypes between healthy human individuals. The protocol was immunoSEQ multiplex PCR, while the TCRdb copy is restricted to in-frame clones and leaves out a portion. The table has some 2.3 million clones, roughly 93% seen once. The sequenced sample was naive CD4+ T cells from PBMCs. Subset in this sample: CD45RA+ positively selected. The receptor set was obtained from a man between 18 and 35 years old in good health. Some clones in this sample may be carry-over from other donors' samples.

This chain uses TRBV2 with TRBJ2-3; 11 nucleotides align to TRBD2. With 8 bases clipped from V and 4 bases from J, the junction kept 5 bases outside the gene matches. Looked up from germline, CDR1 is SNHLY and CDR2 is FYNNEI. This CDR3 spans 14 amino acids. CDR3 residues: CASGSGRGSDTQYF. In DNA, the CDR3 is TGTGCCAGCGGTAGCGGGAGGGGTTCAGATACGCAGTATTTT.

The chain links TRBV28 to TRBJ2-7; 10 nucleotides agree with TRBD1. V trimming: 4 bases; J trimming: 2 bases; junction bases outside the gene matches: 5. The CDR3 is 15 residues long. Germline V gene lookup returns CDR1 MDHEN and CDR2 SYDVKM. The CDR3 spells CASSSTGQGAYEQYF. CDR3 nucleotide sequence: TGTGCCAGCAGTTCTACAGGACAGGGGGCCTACGAGCAGTACTTC.

This chain links TRBV6-1 with TRBJ2-7, with 9 bases aligning to TRBD2. V lost 4 bases to trimming and J lost 2 bases; unmatched junction nucleotides: 3. CDR1 and CDR2 (germline): MNHNS, SASEGT. This CDR3 region has 14 residues. In nucleotides, the CDR3 is TGTGCCAGCAGTGCTAGCGGGACCACCTACGAGCAGTACTTC. Translating it yields CASSASGTTYEQYF.

The chain employs TRBV30 and TRBJ2-5; D is perhaps TRBD1 (6 bases). The CDR3 spans 13 residues. V was pared by 1 base and J by 2 bases, with 8 bases between. Germline values: CDR1 GTSNPN, CDR2 SVGIG (reference sequence). The CDR3 DNA reads as TGTGCCTGGAGTGGGGGGACACAAGAGACCCAGTACTTC. It codes for CAWSGGTQETQYF. Combining the CDR3 with reference TRBV30 and TRBJ2-5 gives the whole variable domain SQTIHQWPATLVQPVGSPLSLECTVEGTSNPNLYWYRQAAGRGLQLLFYSVGIGQISSEVPQNLSASRPQDRQFILSSKKLLLSDSGFYLCAWSGGTQETQYFGPGTRLLVL.

Turning to this clone: Other DNA variants within this sample encode the same CDR3. This chain links TRBV11-2 with TRBJ1-5, with D unresolved. V lost 2 bases and J 3 bases, leaving 5 bases between the germline ends. The CDR3 has 13 amino acids. The germline V gene encodes CDR1 SGHAT and CDR2 FQNNGV. The CDR3 coding sequence is TGTGCCAGCAGCTTATTCCACAATCAGCCCCAGCATTTT. Translated, it gives CASSLFHNQPQHF. The full variable domain, in which reference TRBV11-2 and TRBJ1-5 provide the parts outside the CDR3, is EAGVAQSPRYKIIEKRQSVAFWCNPISGHATLYWYQQILGQGPKLLIQFQNNGVVDDSQLPKDRFSAERLKGVDSTLKIQPAKLEDSAVYLCASSLFHNQPQHFGDGTRLSIL.

The rearrangement links TRBV7-9 to TRBJ2-3; 10 bases map to TRBD2. The germline gives CDR1 SEHNR, CDR2 FQNEAQ (reference sequence). This CDR3 spans 15 amino acids. Trimming removed 3 bases from V and 10 bases from J; junction bases left unmatched: 10. The CDR3 region has the DNA TGTGCCAGCAGCTTTGTAGCGGGAGGCCAGTCGTCGCAGTATTTT. This gives the protein CASSFVAGGQSSQYF. The full variable domain, with the rest looked up from reference TRBV7-9 and TRBJ2-3, is DTGVSQNPRHKITKRGQNVTFRCDPISEHNRLYWYRQTLGQGPEFLTYFQNEAQLEKSRLLSDRFSAERPKGSFSTLEIQRTEQGDSAMYLCASSFVAGGQSSQYFGPGTRLTVL.

The V and J genes are TRBV5-8 and TRBJ2-7; no firm D call. The CDR3 is made up of 15 amino acids. Deletions cut 0 bases from V and 2 bases from J, with 12 bases between. Germline lookup yields CDR1 SGHTS and CDR2 YDEGEE. The CDR3 spells CASSLGSPSTYEQYF. CDR3 sequence (DNA): TGTGCCAGCAGCTTGGGGTCCCCGAGTACCTACGAGCAGTACTTC.

Here the CDR3 reads CASSQRLAGGNEQFF. CDR3 DNA sequence: TGCGCCAGCAGCCAAAGACTAGCGGGAGGGAATGAGCAGTTCTTC. The rearrangement links TRBV5-1 to TRBJ2-1, with 14 bases that match TRBD2. The CDR3 has 15 amino acids. With V trimmed by 4 bases and J by 7 bases, 4 bases remained unmatched. Germline-derived CDR1 and CDR2 are SGHRS and YFSETQ.

The V call is TRBV27, the J call TRBJ2-7; 12 bases map to TRBD2. This CDR3 contains 17 residues. Germline V lookup: CDR1 MNHEY, CDR2 SMNVEV (reference sequence). Trimming removed 5 bases from V and 5 bases from J; junction bases left unmatched: 13. For the CDR3, the DNA is TGTGCCAGCAGTAGTGGGCTAGCGGGAGGGTTGATCGACGAGCAGTACTTC. Amino acid sequence: CASSSGLAGGLIDEQYF.

The chain combines TRBV7-9 with TRBJ2-2, with 12 bases fitting TRBD2. The CDR3 loop spans 17 amino acids. The ends lost 5 bases at V and 5 bases at J; junction bases unmatched: 9. CDR1 is SEHNR, CDR2 FQNEAQ, per germline (reference sequence). Here the CDR3 reads CASSRKGLAGTTGELFF. The CDR3 region has the DNA TGTGCCAGCAGCCGCAAGGGACTAGCGGGTACGACCGGGGAGCTGTTTTTT.

The J gene is TRBJ2-1, the V gene TRBV18, with 7 bases that match TRBD2. The CDR3 has 22 amino acids. CDR1 and CDR2 (germline): KGHSH, LQKENI. V shed 0 bases and J 0 bases; nucleotides not matched to a gene: 20. The chain's CDR3 is CASSPPTPSGTEWGGSYNEQFF. DNA for the CDR3: TGTGCCAGCTCACCACCCACGCCTAGCGGTACAGAATGGGGGGGCTCCTACAATGAGCAGTTCTTC.

This sequence joins TRBV2 and TRBJ1-5; 9 bases map to TRBD1. J gave up 6 bases and V 5 bases, and 8 bases lay outside the gene matches. The germline V gene encodes CDR1 SNHLY and CDR2 FYNNEI. This CDR3 is built from 15 residues. The CDR3, as DNA: TGTGCCAGCAGTAGGACAGGGGTAGGGATTCAGCCCCAGCATTTT. Translation: CASSRTGVGIQPQHF.

The chain couples TRBV28 to TRBJ2-3, with D maybe TRBD1 (7 bases). CDR3 length: 14 residues. The V gene lost 3 bases and the J gene lost 4 bases, with 11 bases spanning the gap. Germline CDR1 reads MDHEN; CDR2 reads SYDVKM. CDR3 bases: TGTGCCAGCAGTTTGGAGGGGGCCCCAGATACGCAGTATTTT. It yields the protein CASSLEGAPDTQYF.

V is TRBV30 and J is TRBJ1-5; no clear D gene. Germline CDR1 reads GTSNPN; CDR2 reads SVGIG (reference sequence). Deletions cut 2 bases from V and 7 bases from J, with 12 bases between. The CDR3 covers 13 residues. The CDR3 sequence: CAWSSAGAQPQHF. CDR3 in DNA: TGTGCCTGGAGTTCCGCGGGTGCCCAGCCCCAGCATTTT.

This rearrangement joins TRBV6-6 to TRBJ1-1; D is uncertain. Trimming stripped 5 bases from V and 1 base from J, with 17 bases between. The CDR3 loop spans 16 amino acids. CDR1 is MNHNY, CDR2 SVGAGI, per germline (reference sequence). The CDR3 DNA sequence: TGTGCCAGCAGTAACCAAAAGGGTATCCGGAACACTGAAGCTTTCTTT. It translates to CASSNQKGIRNTEAFF.